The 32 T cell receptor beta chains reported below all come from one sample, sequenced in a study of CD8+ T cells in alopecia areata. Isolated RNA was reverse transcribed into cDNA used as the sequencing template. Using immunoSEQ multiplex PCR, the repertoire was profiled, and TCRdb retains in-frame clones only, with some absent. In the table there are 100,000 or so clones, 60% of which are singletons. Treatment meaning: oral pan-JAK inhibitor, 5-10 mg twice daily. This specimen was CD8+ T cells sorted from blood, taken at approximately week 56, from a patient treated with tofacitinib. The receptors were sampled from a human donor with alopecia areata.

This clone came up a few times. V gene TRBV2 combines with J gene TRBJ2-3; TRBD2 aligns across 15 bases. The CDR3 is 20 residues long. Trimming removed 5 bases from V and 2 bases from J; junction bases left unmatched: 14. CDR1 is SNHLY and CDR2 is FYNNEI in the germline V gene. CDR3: CASSPWGTSGGSVNTDTQYF. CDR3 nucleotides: TGTGCCAGCAGTCCCTGGGGGACTAGCGGGGGGTCCGTGAACACAGATACGCAGTATTTT.

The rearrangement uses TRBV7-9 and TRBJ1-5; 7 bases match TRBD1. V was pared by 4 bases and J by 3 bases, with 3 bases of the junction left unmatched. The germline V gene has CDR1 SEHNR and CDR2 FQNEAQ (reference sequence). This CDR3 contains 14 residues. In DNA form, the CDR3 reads TGTGCCAGCAGCTCGCAGGGGGTCAATCAGCCCCAGCATTTT. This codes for CASSSQGVNQPQHF.

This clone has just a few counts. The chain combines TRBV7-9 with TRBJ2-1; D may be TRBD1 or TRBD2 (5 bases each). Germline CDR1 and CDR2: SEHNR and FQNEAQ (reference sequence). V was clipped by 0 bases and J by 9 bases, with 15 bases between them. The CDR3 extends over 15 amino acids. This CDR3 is CASSLAGRHRGEQFF. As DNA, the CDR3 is TGTGCCAGCAGCTTAGCGGGGCGCCATCGGGGTGAGCAGTTCTTC.

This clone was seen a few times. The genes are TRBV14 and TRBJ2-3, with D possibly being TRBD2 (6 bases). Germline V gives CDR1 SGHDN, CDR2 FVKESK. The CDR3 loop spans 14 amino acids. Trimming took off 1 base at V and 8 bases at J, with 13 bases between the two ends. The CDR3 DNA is TGTGCCAGCAGCCAAGCAAGATGGCGGGGTACGCAGTATTTT. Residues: CASSQARWRGTQYF.

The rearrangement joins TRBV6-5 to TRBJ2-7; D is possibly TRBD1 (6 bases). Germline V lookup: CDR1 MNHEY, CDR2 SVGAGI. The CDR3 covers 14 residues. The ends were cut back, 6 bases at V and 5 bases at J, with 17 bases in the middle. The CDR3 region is CASRITGLDHEQYF. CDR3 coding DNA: TGTGCCAGCAGGATTACAGGGTTGGATCACGAGCAGTACTTC.

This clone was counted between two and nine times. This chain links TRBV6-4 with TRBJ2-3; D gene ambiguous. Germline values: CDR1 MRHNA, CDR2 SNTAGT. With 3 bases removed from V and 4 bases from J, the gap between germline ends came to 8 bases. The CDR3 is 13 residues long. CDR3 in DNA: TGTGCCAGCAGTGATTCTATTGCAGATACGCAGTATTTT. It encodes CASSDSIADTQYF.

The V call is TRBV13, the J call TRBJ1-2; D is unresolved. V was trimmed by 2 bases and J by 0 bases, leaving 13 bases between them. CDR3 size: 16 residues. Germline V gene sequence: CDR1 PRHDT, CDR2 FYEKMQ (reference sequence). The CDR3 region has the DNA TGTGCCAGCAGCTTATTTCCCGGAGGAGCTAACTATGGCTACACCTTC. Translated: CASSLFPGGANYGYTF.

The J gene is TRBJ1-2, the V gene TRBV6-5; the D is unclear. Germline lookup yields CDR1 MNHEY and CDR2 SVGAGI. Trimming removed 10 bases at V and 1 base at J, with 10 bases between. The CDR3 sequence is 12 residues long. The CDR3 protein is CAIRGNNYGYTF. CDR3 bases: TGTGCCATTCGCGGGAATAACTATGGCTACACCTTC.

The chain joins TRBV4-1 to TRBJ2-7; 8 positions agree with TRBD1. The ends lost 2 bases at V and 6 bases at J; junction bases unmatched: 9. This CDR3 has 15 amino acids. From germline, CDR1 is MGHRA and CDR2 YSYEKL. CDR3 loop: CASSQFLDRDSEQYF. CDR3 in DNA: TGCGCCAGCAGCCAATTCTTGGACAGGGACAGCGAGCAGTACTTC.

The CDR3 loop is CASSLPSISTDTQYF. The CDR3 DNA sequence: TGTGCCAGCAGCTTGCCCAGTATTAGCACAGATACGCAGTATTTT. The chain links TRBV5-6 to TRBJ2-3; D not resolved. Germline assignment: CDR1 SGHDT and CDR2 YYEEEE. The V gene lost 1 base and the J gene lost 0 bases, with 9 bases spanning the gap. The CDR3 contains 15 residues.

CDR3 bases: TGTGCCAGGACAATCGGGGAATCCTACGAGCAGTACTTC. This encodes CARTIGESYEQYF. The chain employs TRBV4-2 and TRBJ2-7; the D gene is possibly TRBD2 (5 bases). The V and J ends lost 9 bases and 1 base respectively, with 13 bases between them. Germline-derived CDR1 and CDR2 are LGHNA and YNFKEQ. The CDR3 has 13 residues.

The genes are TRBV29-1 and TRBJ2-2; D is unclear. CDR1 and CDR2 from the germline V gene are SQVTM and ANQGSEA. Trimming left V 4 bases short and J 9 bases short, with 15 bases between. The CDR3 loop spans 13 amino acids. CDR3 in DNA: TGCAGCGTTGTGGTTTCGCCCACTTGGGAGCTGTTTTTT. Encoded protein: CSVVVSPTWELFF.

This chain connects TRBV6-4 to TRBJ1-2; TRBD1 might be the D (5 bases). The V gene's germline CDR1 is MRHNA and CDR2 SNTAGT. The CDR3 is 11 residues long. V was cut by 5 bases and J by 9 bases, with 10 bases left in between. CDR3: CASSFRGSYTF. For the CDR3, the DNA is TGTGCCAGCAGTTTCCGGGGGAGCTACACCTTC.

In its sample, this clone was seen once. The DNA of the CDR3 is TGTGCCAGCAGTTACTCGAGGGGCGCATTGTCCTACACCTTC. As protein: CASSYSRGALSYTF. The chain has TRBV6-5 and TRBJ1-2, with D maybe TRBD1 (5 bases). Trimming removed 0 bases from V and 10 bases from J, with 15 bases in between. Per the germline V gene, CDR1 is MNHEY and CDR2 is SVGAGI. The CDR3 runs 14 residues.

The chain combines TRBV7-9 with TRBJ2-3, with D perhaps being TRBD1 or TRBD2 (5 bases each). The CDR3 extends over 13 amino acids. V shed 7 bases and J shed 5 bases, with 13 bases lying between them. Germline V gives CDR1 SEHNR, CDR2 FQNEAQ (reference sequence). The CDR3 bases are TGTGCCAGCAAAGGGACCGAGGGAGATACGCAGTATTTT. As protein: CASKGTEGDTQYF.

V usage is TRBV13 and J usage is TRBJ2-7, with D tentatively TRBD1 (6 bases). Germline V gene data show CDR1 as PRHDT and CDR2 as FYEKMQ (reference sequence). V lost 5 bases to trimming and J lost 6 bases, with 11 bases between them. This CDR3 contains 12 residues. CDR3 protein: CASSTDRREQYF. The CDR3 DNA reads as TGTGCCAGCAGCACCGACAGGCGCGAGCAGTACTTC.

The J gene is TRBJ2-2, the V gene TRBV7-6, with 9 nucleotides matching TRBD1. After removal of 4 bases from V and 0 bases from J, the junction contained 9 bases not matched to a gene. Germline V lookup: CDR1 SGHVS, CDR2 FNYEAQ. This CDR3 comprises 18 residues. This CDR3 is CASSWGQGEDANTGELFF. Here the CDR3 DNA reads TGTGCCAGCAGCTGGGGACAGGGAGAAGACGCGAACACCGGGGAGCTGTTTTTT.

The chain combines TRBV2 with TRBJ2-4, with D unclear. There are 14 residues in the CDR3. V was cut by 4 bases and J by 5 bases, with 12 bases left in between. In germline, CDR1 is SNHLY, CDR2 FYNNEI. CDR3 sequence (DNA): TGTGCCAGCAGTGTTCTGGACCGAGAAAACATTCAGTACTTC. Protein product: CASSVLDRENIQYF.

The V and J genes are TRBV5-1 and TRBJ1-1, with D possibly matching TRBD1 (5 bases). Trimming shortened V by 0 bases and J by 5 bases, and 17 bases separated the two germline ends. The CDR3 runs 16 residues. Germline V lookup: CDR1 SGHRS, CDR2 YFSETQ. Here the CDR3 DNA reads TGCGCCAGCAGCTTGGGAGGGTATTCAGGGTGGACTGAAGCTTTCTTT. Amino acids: CASSLGGYSGWTEAFF.

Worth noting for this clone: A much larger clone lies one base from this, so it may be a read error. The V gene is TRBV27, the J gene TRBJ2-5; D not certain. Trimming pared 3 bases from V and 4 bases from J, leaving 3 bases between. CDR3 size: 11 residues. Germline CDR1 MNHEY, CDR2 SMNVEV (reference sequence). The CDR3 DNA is TGTGCCAGCAGTTTGGGAGAGACCCAGTACTTC. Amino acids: CASSLGETQYF.

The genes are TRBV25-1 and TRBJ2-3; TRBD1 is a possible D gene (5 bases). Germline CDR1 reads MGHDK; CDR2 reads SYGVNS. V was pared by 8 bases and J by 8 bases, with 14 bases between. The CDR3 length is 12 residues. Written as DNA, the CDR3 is TGTGCCAGCGAAGGGGCAGCTCGTACGCAGTATTTT. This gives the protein CASEGAARTQYF.

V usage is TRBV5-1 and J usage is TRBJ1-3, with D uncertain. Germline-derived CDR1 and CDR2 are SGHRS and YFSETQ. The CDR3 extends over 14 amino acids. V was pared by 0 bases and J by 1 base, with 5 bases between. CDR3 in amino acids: CASSLAGSGNTIYF. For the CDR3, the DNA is TGCGCCAGCAGCTTGGCCGGTTCTGGAAACACCATATATTTT. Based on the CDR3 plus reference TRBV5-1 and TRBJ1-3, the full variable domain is KAGVTQTPRYLIKTRGQQVTLSCSPISGHRSVSWYQQTPGQGLQFLFEYFSETQRNKGNFPGRFSGRQFSNSRSEMNVSTLELGDSALYLCASSLAGSGNTIYFGEGSWLTVV.

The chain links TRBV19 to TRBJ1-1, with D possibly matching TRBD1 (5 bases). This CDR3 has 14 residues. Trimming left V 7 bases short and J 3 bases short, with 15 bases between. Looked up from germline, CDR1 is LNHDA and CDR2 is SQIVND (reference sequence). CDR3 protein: CASTPWGFDTEAFF. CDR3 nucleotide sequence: TGTGCCAGTACCCCGTGGGGGTTCGACACTGAAGCTTTCTTT.

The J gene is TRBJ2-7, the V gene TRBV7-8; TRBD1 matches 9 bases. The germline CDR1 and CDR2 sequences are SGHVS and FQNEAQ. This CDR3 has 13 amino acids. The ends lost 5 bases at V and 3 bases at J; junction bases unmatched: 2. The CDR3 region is CASSEDRGYEQYF. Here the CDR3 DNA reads TGTGCCAGCAGCGAGGACAGGGGCTACGAGCAGTACTTC.

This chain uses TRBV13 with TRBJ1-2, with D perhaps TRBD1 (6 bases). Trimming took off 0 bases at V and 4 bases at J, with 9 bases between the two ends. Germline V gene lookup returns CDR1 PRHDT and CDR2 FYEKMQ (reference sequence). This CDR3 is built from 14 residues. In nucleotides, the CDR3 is TGTGCCAGCAGCTTAGGAGCAGGGGTCTATGGCTACACCTTC. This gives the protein CASSLGAGVYGYTF.

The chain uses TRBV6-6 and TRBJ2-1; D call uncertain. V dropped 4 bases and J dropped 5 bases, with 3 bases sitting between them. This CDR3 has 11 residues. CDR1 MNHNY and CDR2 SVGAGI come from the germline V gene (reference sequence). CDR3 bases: TGTGCCAGCAGTTCCAACAATGAGCAGTTCTTC. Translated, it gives CASSSNNEQFF.

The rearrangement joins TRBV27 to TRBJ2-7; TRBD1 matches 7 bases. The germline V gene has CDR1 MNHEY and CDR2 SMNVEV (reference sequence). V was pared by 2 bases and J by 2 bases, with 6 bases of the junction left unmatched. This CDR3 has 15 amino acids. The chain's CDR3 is CASSLATGRPYEQYF. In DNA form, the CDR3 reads TGTGCCAGCAGTTTAGCGACAGGGCGGCCCTACGAGCAGTACTTC.

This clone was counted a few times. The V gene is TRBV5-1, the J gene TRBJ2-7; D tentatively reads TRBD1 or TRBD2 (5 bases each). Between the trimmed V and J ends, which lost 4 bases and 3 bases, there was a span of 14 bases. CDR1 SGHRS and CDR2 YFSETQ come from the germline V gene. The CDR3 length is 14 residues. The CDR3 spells CASSPGTGSYEQYF. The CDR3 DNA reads TGCGCCAGCAGCCCCGGGACGGGGAGCTACGAGCAGTACTTC.

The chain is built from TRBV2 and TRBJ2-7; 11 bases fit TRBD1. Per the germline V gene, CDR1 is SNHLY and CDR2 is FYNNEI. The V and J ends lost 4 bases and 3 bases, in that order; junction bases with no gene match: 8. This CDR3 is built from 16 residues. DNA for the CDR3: TGTGCCAGCAGTGGACACCGGGACAGGGGGGACTACGAGCAGTACTTC. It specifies CASSGHRDRGDYEQYF.

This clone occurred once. For the CDR3, the DNA is TGTGCCATGACCGGGACAGCGAACACCGGGGAGCTGTTTTTT. The encoded protein is CAMTGTANTGELFF. This chain links TRBV6-6 with TRBJ2-2; TRBD1 agrees at 7 bases. V was pared by 10 bases and J by 0 bases, with 5 bases of the junction left unmatched. Germline CDR1 reads MNHNY; CDR2 reads SVGAGI (reference sequence). This CDR3 has 14 amino acids.

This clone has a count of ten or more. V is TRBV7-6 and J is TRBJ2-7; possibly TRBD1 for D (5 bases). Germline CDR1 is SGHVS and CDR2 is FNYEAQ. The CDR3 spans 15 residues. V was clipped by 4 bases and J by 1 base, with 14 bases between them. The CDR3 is CASSSAVGQSYEQYF. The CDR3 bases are TGTGCCAGCAGCTCAGCCGTGGGGCAATCCTACGAGCAGTACTTC.

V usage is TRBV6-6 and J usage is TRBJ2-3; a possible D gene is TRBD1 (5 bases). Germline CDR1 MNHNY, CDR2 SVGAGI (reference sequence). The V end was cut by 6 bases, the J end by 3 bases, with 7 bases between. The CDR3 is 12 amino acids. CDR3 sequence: CASSPGTDTQYF. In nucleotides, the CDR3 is TGTGCCAGCAGCCCAGGGACAGATACGCAGTATTTT.